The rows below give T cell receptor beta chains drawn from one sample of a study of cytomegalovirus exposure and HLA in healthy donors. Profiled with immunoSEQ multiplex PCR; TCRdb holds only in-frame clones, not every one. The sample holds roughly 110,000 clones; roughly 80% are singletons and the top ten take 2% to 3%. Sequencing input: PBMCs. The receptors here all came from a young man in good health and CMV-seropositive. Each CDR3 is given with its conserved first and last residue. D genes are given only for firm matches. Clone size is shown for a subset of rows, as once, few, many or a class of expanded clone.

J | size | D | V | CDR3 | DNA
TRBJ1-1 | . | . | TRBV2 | CASSGSGFTEAFF | TGTGCCAGCAGCGGATCAGGGTTCACTGAAGCTTTCTTT
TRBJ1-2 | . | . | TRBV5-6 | CASSLGTGNDYGYTF | TGTGCCAGCAGCTTGGGTACAGGGAACGACTATGGCTACACCTTC
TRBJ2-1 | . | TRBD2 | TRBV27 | CASSLRGTSQEINEQFF | TGTGCCAGCAGTTTACGGGGGACTAGCCAAGAGATCAATGAGCAGTTCTTC
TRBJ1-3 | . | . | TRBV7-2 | CASGGSLQGNTIYF | TGTGCCAGCGGGGGCAGCCTGCAGGGAAACACCATATATTTT
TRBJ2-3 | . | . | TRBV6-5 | CASSYQGLITDTQYF | TGTGCCAGCAGTTACCAGGGGTTGATCACAGATACGCAGTATTTT
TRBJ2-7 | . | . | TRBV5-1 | CASSFRGRNYEQYF | TGCGCCAGCAGCTTTCGGGGGAGAAACTACGAGCAGTACTTC
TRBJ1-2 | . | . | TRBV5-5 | CASSLAFTGLVGYTF | TGTGCCAGCAGCTTGGCCTTCACAGGGCTCGTCGGCTACACCTTC
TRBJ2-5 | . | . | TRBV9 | CASSVALNGGGYQETQYF | TGTGCCAGCAGCGTAGCCCTAAATGGCGGGGGCTACCAAGAGACCCAGTACTTC
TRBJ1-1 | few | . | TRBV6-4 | CASSEGQKLQAFF | TGTGCCAGCAGTGAAGGACAGAAACTTCAAGCTTTCTTT
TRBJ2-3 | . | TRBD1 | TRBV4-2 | CASSQTGQGTDTQYF | TGTGCCAGCAGCCAGACGGGACAGGGGACAGATACGCAGTATTTT
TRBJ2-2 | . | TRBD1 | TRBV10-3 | CAITLGTENTGELFF | TGTGCCATCACCTTAGGGACAGAGAACACCGGGGAGCTGTTTTTT
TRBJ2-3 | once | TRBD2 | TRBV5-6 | CASSLITAGGSDTQYF | TGTGCCAGCAGCTTAATCACAGCGGGGGGGTCAGATACGCAGTATTTT
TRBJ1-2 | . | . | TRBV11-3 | CASSLLYGGNYGYTF | TGTGCCAGCAGCCTCCTGTACGGAGGAAACTATGGCTACACCTTC
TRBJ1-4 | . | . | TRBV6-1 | CASSGRRDEKLFF | TGTGCCAGCAGTGGACGGAGAGATGAAAAACTGTTTTTT
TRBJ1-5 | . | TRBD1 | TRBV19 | CASSRRDRGRGNQPQHF | TGTGCCAGTAGTAGGCGGGACAGGGGTCGGGGCAATCAGCCCCAGCATTTT
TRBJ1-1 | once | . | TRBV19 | CASSKDRRTEAFF | TGTGCCAGTAGCAAGGACCGGAGGACTGAAGCTTTCTTT
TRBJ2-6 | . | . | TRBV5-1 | CASSPFTGSGANVLTF | TGCGCCAGCAGCCCGTTTACAGGCTCTGGGGCCAACGTCCTGACTTTC
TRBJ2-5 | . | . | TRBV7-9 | CSSSRGGETQYF | TGTTCCAGCAGCCGCGGAGGTGAGACCCAGTACTTC
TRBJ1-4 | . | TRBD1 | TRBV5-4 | CASSLKTGGNEKLFF | TGTGCCAGCAGCTTGAAGACAGGGGGTAATGAAAAACTGTTTTTT
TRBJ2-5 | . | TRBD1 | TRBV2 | CASIRQGEYQETQYF | TGTGCCAGCATACGACAGGGGGAGTACCAAGAGACCCAGTACTTC
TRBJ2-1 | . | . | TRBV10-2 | CASNHGGNYNEQFF | TGCGCCAGCAACCACGGGGGTAATTACAATGAGCAGTTCTTC
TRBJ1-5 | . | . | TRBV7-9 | CASASQTEGQPQHF | TGTGCCAGCGCATCACAGACAGAAGGTCAGCCCCAGCATTTT
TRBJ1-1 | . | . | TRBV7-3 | CASSLTEGSQAFF | TGTGCCAGCAGCTTAACGGAAGGGAGTCAGGCTTTCTTT
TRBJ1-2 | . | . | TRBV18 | CASSPQTGRSGGYTF | TGTGCCAGCTCACCACAAACAGGGAGATCGGGAGGCTACACCTTC
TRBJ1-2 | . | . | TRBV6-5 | CASSYSRGGAYGYTF | TGTGCCAGCAGTTACTCTCGTGGGGGCGCCTATGGCTACACCTTC
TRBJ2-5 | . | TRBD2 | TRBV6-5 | CASQKGTGRETQYF | TGTGCCAGCCAAAAAGGGACCGGGAGGGAGACCCAGTACTTC
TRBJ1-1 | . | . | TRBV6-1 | CASSEELQGNTEAFF | TGTGCCAGCAGTGAAGAGCTACAGGGGAACACTGAAGCTTTCTTT
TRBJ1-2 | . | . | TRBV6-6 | CASSPQGEGYTF | TGTGCCAGCAGTCCTCAAGGGGAAGGCTACACCTTC
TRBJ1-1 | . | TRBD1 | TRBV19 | CASSGDREFITEAFF | TGTGCCAGTAGTGGGGACAGGGAATTTATCACTGAAGCTTTCTTT
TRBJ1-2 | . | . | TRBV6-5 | CASKGRVNYGYTF | TGTGCCAGCAAAGGGAGGGTCAACTATGGCTACACCTTC
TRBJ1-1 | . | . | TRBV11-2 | CASSLRSGPTEAFF | TGTGCCAGCAGCTTAAGGTCAGGGCCCACTGAAGCTTTCTTT